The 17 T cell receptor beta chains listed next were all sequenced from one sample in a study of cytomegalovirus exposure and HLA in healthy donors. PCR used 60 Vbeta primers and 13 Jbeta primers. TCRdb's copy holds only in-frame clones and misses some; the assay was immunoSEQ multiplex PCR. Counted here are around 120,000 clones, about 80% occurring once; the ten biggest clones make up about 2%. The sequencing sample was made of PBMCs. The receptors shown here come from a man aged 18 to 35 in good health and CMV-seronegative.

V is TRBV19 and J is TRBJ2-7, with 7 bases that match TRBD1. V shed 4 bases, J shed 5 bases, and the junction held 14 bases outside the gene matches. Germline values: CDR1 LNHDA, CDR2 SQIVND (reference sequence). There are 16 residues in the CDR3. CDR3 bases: TGTGCCAGTAGTACGCGGCGCAGTAGGGGGCAAGACGAGCAGTACTTC. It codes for CASSTRRSRGQDEQYF.

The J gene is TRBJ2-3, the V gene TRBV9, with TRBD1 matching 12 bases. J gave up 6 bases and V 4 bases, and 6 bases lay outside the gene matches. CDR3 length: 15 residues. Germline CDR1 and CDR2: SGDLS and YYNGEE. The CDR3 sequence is CASSLGTGGVDTQYF. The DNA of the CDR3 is TGTGCCAGCAGCTTAGGGACAGGGGGCGTCGATACGCAGTATTTT. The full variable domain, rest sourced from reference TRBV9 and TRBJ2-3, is DSGVTQTPKHLITATGQRVTLRCSPRSGDLSVYWYQQSLDQGLQFLIQYYNGEERAKGNILERFSAQQFPDLHSELNLSSLELGDSALYFCASSLGTGGVDTQYFGPGTRLTVL.

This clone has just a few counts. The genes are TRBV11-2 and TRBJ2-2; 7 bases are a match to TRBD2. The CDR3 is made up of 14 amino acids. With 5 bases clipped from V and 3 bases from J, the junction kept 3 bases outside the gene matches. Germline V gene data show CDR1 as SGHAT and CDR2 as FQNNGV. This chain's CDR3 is CASSTTSDTGELFF. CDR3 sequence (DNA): TGTGCCAGCAGCACCACTAGCGACACCGGGGAGCTGTTTTTT.

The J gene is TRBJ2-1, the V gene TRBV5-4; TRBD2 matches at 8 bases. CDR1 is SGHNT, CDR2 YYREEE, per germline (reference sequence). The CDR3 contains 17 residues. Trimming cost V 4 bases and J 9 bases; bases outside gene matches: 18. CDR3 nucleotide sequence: TGTGCCAGCAGCCAGTACCCCCTAACTAGCGGAGGAAGTGAGCAGTTCTTC. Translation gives CASSQYPLTSGGSEQFF.

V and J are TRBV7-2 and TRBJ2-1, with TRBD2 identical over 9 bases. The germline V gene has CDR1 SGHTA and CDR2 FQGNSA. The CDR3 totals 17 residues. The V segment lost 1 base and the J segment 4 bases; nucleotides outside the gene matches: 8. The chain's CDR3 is CASSLGSGSPIYNEQFF. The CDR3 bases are TGTGCCAGCAGCTTAGGTAGCGGGAGTCCCATATACAATGAGCAGTTCTTC.

CDR3: CSVELLAGGDEQFF. The DNA of the CDR3 is TGCAGCGTTGAACTGCTAGCGGGAGGGGATGAGCAGTTCTTC. V gene TRBV29-1 combines with J gene TRBJ2-1; 12 nucleotides line up with TRBD2. This CDR3 spans 14 amino acids. J lost 8 bases, V lost 2 bases, and 4 bases had no gene match. Germline V gene lookup returns CDR1 SQVTM and CDR2 ANQGSEA.

Here the CDR3 DNA reads TGTGCCAGCAGCTTAGGGTGGGGGGGGTATAGCAATCAGCCCCAGCATTTT. It codes for CASSLGWGGYSNQPQHF. The chain employs TRBV7-2 and TRBJ1-5; D is perhaps TRBD1 (5 bases). The length of the CDR3 is 17 residues. Germline loops: CDR1 SGHTA, CDR2 FQGNSA. V was pared by 1 base and J by 0 bases, with 13 bases between.

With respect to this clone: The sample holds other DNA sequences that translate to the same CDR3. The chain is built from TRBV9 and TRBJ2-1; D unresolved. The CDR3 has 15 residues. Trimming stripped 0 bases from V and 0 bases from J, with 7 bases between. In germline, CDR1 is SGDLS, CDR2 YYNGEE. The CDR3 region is CASSVGGGSYNEQFF. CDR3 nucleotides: TGTGCCAGCAGCGTAGGTGGCGGCTCCTACAATGAGCAGTTCTTC.

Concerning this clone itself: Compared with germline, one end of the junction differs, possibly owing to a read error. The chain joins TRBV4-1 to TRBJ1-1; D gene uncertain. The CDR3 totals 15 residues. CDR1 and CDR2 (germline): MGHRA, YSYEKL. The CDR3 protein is CASSQAVEGSTEAFF. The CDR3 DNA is TGTGCCAGCAGCCAAGCGGTGGAGGGAAGCACTGAAGCTTTCTTT.

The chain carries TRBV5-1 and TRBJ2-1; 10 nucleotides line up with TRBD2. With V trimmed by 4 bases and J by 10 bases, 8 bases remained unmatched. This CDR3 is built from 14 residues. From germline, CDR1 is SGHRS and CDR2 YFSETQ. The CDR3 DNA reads TGCGCCAGCAGCCCCGGGACTAGCGATACCGAGCAGTTCTTC. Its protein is CASSPGTSDTEQFF.

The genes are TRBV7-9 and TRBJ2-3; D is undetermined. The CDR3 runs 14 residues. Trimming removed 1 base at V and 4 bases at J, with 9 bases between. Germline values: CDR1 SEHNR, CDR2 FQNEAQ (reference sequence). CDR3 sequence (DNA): TGTGCCAGCAGCTTAGGTAGTAGTCCAGATACGCAGTATTTT. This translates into CASSLGSSPDTQYF.

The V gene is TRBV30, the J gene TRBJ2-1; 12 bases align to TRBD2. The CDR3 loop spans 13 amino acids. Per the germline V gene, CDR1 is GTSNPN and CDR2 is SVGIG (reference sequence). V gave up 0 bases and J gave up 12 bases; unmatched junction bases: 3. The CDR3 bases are TGTGCCTGGAGTGTACAACTAGCGGGGGGGCAGTTCTTC. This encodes CAWSVQLAGGQFF. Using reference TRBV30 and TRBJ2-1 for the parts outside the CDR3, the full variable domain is SQTIHQWPATLVQPVGSPLSLECTVEGTSNPNLYWYRQAAGRGLQLLFYSVGIGQISSEVPQNLSASRPQDRQFILSSKKLLLSDSGFYLCAWSVQLAGGQFFGPGTRLTVL.

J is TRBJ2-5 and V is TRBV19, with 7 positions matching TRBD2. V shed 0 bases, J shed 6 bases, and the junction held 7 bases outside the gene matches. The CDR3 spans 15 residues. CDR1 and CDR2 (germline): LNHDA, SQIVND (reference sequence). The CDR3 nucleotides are TGTGCCAGTAGTATAGATCGGCGGGAGTTGCAGACCCAGTACTTC. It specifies CASSIDRRELQTQYF.

CDR3 loop: CASSLTGVNEQFF. Written as DNA, the CDR3 is TGCGCCAGCAGCTTAACAGGGGTTAATGAGCAGTTCTTC. The chain has TRBV5-1 and TRBJ2-1; TRBD1 aligns across 7 bases. The CDR3 has 13 amino acids. Germline V gene data show CDR1 as SGHRS and CDR2 as YFSETQ. Trimming at V came to 2 bases and at J to 7 bases, leaving 3 bases not matched to a gene.

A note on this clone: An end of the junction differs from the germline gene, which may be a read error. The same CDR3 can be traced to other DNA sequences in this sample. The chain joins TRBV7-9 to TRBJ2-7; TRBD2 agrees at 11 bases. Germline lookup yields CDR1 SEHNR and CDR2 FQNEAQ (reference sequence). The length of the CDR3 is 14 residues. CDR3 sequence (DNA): TGTGCCAGCAGCCTAGCGGGAGGCACCTACGAGCAGTACTTC. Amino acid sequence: CASSLAGGTYEQYF.

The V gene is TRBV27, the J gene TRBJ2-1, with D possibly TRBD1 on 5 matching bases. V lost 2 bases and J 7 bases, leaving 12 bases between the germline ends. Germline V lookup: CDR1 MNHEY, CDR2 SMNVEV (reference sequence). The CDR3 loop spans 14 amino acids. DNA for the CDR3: TGTGCCAGCAGTTTACATGGACAAAATAATGAGCAGTTCTTC. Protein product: CASSLHGQNNEQFF.

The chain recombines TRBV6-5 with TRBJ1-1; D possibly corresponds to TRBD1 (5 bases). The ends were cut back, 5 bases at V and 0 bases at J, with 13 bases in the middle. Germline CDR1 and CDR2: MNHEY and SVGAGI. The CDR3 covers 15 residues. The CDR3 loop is CASSPQVLMNTEAFF. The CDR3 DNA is TGTGCCAGCAGTCCACAGGTCCTCATGAACACTGAAGCTTTCTTT.